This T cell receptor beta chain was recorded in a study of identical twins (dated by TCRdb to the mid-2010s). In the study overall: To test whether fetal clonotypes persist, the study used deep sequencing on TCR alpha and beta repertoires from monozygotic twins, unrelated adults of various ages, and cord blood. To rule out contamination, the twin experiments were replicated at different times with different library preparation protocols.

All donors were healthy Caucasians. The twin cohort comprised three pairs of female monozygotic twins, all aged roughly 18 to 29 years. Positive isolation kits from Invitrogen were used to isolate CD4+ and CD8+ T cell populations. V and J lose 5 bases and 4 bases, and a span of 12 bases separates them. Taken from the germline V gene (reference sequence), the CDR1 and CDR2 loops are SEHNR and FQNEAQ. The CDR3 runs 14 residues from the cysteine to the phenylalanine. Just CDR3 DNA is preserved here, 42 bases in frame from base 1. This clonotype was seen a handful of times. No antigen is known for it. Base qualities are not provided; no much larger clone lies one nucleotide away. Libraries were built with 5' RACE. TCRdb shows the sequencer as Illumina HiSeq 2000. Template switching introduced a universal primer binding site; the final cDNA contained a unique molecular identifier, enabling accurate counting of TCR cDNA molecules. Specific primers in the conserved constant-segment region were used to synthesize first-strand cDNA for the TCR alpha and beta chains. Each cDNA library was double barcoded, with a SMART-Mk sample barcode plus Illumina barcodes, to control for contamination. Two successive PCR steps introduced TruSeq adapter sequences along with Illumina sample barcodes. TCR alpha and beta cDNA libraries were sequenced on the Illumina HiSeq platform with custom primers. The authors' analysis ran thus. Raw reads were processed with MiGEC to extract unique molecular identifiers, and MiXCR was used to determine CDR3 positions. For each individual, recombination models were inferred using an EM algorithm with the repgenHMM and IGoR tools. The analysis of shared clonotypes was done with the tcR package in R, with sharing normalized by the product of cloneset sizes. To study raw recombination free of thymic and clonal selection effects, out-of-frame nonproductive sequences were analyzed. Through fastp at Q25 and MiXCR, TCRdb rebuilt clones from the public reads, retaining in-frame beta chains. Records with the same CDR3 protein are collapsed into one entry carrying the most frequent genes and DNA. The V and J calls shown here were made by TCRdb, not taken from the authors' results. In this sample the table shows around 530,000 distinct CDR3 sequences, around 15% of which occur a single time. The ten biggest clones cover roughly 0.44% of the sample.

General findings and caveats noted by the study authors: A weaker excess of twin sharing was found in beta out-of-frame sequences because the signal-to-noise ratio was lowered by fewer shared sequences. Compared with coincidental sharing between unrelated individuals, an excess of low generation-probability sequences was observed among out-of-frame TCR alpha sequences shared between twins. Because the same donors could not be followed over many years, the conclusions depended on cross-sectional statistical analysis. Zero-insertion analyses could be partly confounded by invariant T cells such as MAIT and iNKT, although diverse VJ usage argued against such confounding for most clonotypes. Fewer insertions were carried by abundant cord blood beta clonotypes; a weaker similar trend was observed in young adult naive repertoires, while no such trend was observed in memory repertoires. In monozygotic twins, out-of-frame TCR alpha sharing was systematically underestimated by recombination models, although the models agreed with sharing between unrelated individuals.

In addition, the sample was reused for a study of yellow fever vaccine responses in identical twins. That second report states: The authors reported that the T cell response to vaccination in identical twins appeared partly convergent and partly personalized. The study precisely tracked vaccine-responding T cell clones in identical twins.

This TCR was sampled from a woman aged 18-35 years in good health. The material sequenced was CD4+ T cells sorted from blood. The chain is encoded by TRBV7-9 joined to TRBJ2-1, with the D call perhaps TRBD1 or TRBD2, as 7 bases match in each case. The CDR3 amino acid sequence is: CASSPGGVYNEQFF. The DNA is TGTGCCAGCAGCCCAGGGGGGGTTTACAATGAGCAGTTCTTC.